Listed here are 14 T cell receptor beta chains from one sample, sequenced in a study of CD8+CD57+ T cells in acquired aplastic anemia. By flow cytometry, patients selected for sequencing had shown an expansion of CD8+CD57+ cells. Genomic DNA served as template for TCR beta VDJ and CDR3 profiling. TCRdb independently ran MiXCR on the reads; one entry per CDR3 protein. The data contain tens of thousands of distinct CDR3 sequences, under 80% of them singletons. Sequenced sample: sorted CD4+, CD8+, or CD8+CD57+ T cells (not recorded which) from PBMCs. These receptors were obtained from a human donor with aplastic anemia.

V is TRBV6-1 and J is TRBJ2-7; 8 bases fit TRBD1. Germline V lookup: CDR1 MNHNS, CDR2 SASEGT. The CDR3 extends over 15 amino acids. Trimming at V came to 5 bases and at J to 7 bases, leaving 13 bases not matched to a gene. In nucleotides, the CDR3 is TGTGCCAGCAGTAGACAGGGGCCTCTGTCGTCGGAGCAGTACTTC. Translation: CASSRQGPLSSEQYF.

This chain joins TRBV19 and TRBJ2-7; possible D gene TRBD1, 6 bases. V gave up 6 bases and J gave up 2 bases, with 14 bases separating them. CDR1 LNHDA and CDR2 SQIVND come from the germline V gene (reference sequence). The CDR3 has 14 amino acids. For the CDR3, the DNA is TGTGCCAGTAGCGTCGGACAGCGTACCTACGAGCAGTACTTC. It codes for CASSVGQRTYEQYF.

The chain uses TRBV20-1 and TRBJ1-2; no firm D call. This CDR3 has 13 amino acids. The germline gives CDR1 DFQATT, CDR2 SNEGSKA (reference sequence). The V gene lost 3 bases and the J gene lost 5 bases, with 13 bases spanning the gap. The chain's CDR3 is CSASDRGWYGYTF. In nucleotides, the CDR3 is TGCAGTGCTAGCGACCGCGGGTGGTATGGCTACACCTTC.

The chain employs TRBV19 and TRBJ1-1, with unresolved D. Between the trimmed V and J ends, which lost 3 bases and 2 bases, there was a span of 7 bases. CDR1 and CDR2 (germline): LNHDA, SQIVND (reference sequence). The CDR3 is made up of 13 amino acids. The CDR3 DNA reads TGTGCCAGTAGTATCGCCAGCAACACTGAAGCTTTCTTT. It specifies CASSIASNTEAFF.

The chain employs TRBV10-2 and TRBJ2-2; D remains ambiguous. Trimming left V 4 bases short and J 0 bases short, with 6 bases between. Germline CDR1 WSHSY, CDR2 SAAADI. CDR3 size: 14 residues. The CDR3 loop is CASSGVTNTGELFF. Here the CDR3 DNA reads TGCGCCAGCAGTGGGGTGACGAACACCGGGGAGCTGTTTTTT.

The V gene is TRBV2, the J gene TRBJ1-3; no firm D call. Germline-derived CDR1 and CDR2 are SNHLY and FYNNEI. Trimming took off 6 bases at V and 8 bases at J, with 5 bases between the two ends. CDR3 length equals 10 residues. CDR3 coding DNA: TGTGCCAGCAGGGGAGACACCATATATTTT. Its protein is CASRGDTIYF.

This clonotype was observed a few times. The chain couples TRBV20-1 to TRBJ2-7, with TRBD2 matching 12 bases. The CDR3 length is 15 residues. V dropped 4 bases and J dropped 2; count of bases not matched to a gene: 6. Germline CDR1 and CDR2: DFQATT and SNEGSKA (reference sequence). CDR3 loop: CSATDGLAGTYEQYF. The CDR3 DNA sequence: TGCAGTGCTACGGACGGACTAGCGGGAACCTACGAGCAGTACTTC.

This rearrangement joins TRBV15 to TRBJ1-1; D unresolved. The germline V and J ends were trimmed by 0 bases and 7 bases, with 6 bases remaining between them. CDR1 LNHNV and CDR2 YYDKDF come from the germline V gene (reference sequence). The CDR3 runs 12 residues. Here the CDR3 reads CATSRDKSEAFF. The CDR3, as DNA: TGTGCCACCAGCAGAGATAAAAGTGAAGCTTTCTTT.

Comment on this clonotype: The junction shows a germline mismatch at one end, possibly a read error. The rearrangement uses TRBV7-3 and TRBJ1-1; D unclear. The CDR3 is 13 amino acids. From germline, CDR1 is SGHTA and CDR2 FQGTGA. The CDR3 spells CASSLRVNTDAFF. CDR3 DNA: TGTGCCAGCAGCTTAAGAGTGAACACTGACGCTTTCTTT.

The rearrangement uses TRBV15 and TRBJ1-2; TRBD1 matches at 10 bases. Germline V CDR1 and CDR2: LNHNV, YYDKDF (reference sequence). J lost 6 bases, V lost 4 bases, and 8 bases had no gene match. CDR3 length: 15 residues. In nucleotides, the CDR3 is TGTGCCACCAGCATCTTTCGGACAGGGGGACATGGCTACACCTTC. Encoded protein: CATSIFRTGGHGYTF. Together with reference TRBV15 and TRBJ1-2, the CDR3 gives the full variable domain: DAMVIQNPRYQVTQFGKPVTLSCSQTLNHNVMYWYQQKSSQAPKLLFHYYDKDFNNEADTPDNFQSRRPNTSFCFLDIRSPGLGDTAMYLCATSIFRTGGHGYTFGSGTRLTVV.

On this clonotype itself: This may arise from a read error, as a much more abundant clone is one base away. The rearrangement uses TRBV9 and TRBJ2-1, with 9 bases lining up with TRBD2. This CDR3 is 16 amino acids long. Germline V gene sequence: CDR1 SGDLS, CDR2 YYNGEE. Trimming cost V 0 bases and J 2 bases; bases outside gene matches: 3. This chain's CDR3 is CASSVAAGGPYNEQFF. The CDR3 DNA follows: TGTGCCAGCAGCGTAGCTGCGGGGGGGCCCTACAATGAGCAGTTCTTC.

The chain carries TRBV20-1 and TRBJ2-3; D perhaps matches TRBD2 (5 bases). Trimming took 6 bases from V and 0 from J, leaving 16 bases between them. Germline lookup yields CDR1 DFQATT and CDR2 SNEGSKA (reference sequence). The CDR3 loop spans 15 amino acids. CDR3 region: CSAKWSRTSTDTQYF. For the CDR3, the DNA is TGCAGTGCGAAGTGGTCCAGGACTAGCACAGATACGCAGTATTTT.

The chain employs TRBV20-1 and TRBJ2-5; D gene uncertain. From germline, CDR1 is DFQATT and CDR2 SNEGSKA (reference sequence). The CDR3 runs to 10 residues. The CDR3 loop reads CRVAGETQYF. The CDR3 region has the DNA TGCAGGGTCGCCGGGGAGACCCAGTACTTC.

The chain links TRBV19 to TRBJ2-2, with D possibly TRBD2 on 6 matching bases. Trimming cost V 5 bases and J 5 bases, with 15 bases left between them. The germline CDR1 and CDR2 sequences are LNHDA and SQIVND (reference sequence). This CDR3 comprises 15 residues. This CDR3 reads CASSSRTAGTGELFF. The CDR3 DNA is TGTGCCAGTAGTTCAAGGACCGCGGGGACCGGGGAGCTGTTTTTT.